The clone carrying this TCR beta chain was seen repeatedly, ten times or more. What it binds is unknown. These data originate in a study of CD8+CD57+ T cells in acquired aplastic anemia. Background on the study: Healthy donors yielded roughly 9.8 million CD4+ cell reads on average.

According to the study, genomic DNA was the template for TCR beta VDJ and CDR3 profiling. TCRdb processed the reads anew with MiXCR; each CDR3 protein has one entry. The sample yields approximately 160,000 distinct CDR3 sequences, approximately 44% seen once. Overall study results and limits: It was found that more than 25 CD8+ CDR3 sequences were shared between patients and controls.

The TCR originated in a human donor in good health. Source material: sorted CD4+, CD8+, or CD8+CD57+ T cells (not recorded which) from PBMCs.

The CDR3 sequence is CATSDFPRSEQETQYF. In DNA form, the CDR3 reads TGTGCCACCAGTGATTTCCCCAGATCAGAGCAAGAGACCCAGTACTTC. The chain is built from TRBV24-1 and TRBJ2-5; no clear D gene. The CDR3 runs to 16 residues. Looked up from germline, CDR1 is KGHDR and CDR2 is SFDVKD. Deletions cut 1 base from V and 2 bases from J, with 13 bases between.